These T cell receptor beta chains were read from a single sample in a study of control samples from healthy donors and cancer patients. TCRdb's table, derived via immunoSEQ multiplex PCR, lists solely in-frame clones and lacks some. The data show approximately 140,000 clones, 70% to 90% seen once. Sequencing used blood. These receptors came from a woman in her twenties or thirties in good health. CDR3s include the opening cysteine and the closing phenylalanine or tryptophan. The D gene is left open where the match is weak. Clone size is not always given. Where it is, it says once, few, many or a class for expanded clones.

d_gene	v_gene	abundance	j_gene	CDR3nt	CDR3aa
.	TRBV5-6	.	TRBJ2-2	TGTGCCAGCAGCCGAGTCCGGGACGGGGACACCGGGGAGCTGTTTTTT	CASSRVRDGDTGELFF
.	TRBV18	.	TRBJ2-1	TGTGCCAGCTCACCACCCACGGGAGTGACCTACAATGAGCAGTTCTTC	CASSPPTGVTYNEQFF
.	TRBV28	.	TRBJ1-2	TGTGCCAGCAGTTTTTCGGGGCTTGGGAATAATGGCTACACCTTC	CASSFSGLGNNGYTF
TRBD1	TRBV5-1	.	TRBJ1-3	TGCGCCAGCAGCTCCGGGACAGCCAACTCTGGAAACACCATATATTTT	CASSSGTANSGNTIYF
.	TRBV9	once	TRBJ2-2	TGTGCCAGCAGCTCCCCACTACCCCTAGTGGCGGCCAAGTCCACCGGGGAGCTGTTTTTT	CASSSPLPLVAAKSTGELFF
.	TRBV4-2	.	TRBJ1-6	TGTGCCAGCAGCCAAGATTCAGGCATAAGGGCCGCCCTCCACTTT	CASSQDSGIRAALHF
.	TRBV6-4	.	TRBJ2-2	TGTGCCAGCAGTGTGGACGGGGCAGACACCGGGGAGCTGTTTTTT	CASSVDGADTGELFF
.	TRBV7-3	.	TRBJ2-1	TGTGCCAGCAGCATTCTAGGTCTTGAGCAGTTCTTC	CASSILGLEQFF
.	TRBV3-1/TRBV3-2	once	TRBJ2-1	TGTGCCAGCAGCCAAGTGGGAGGGGCAGGGGAGGTTAATGAGCAGTTCTTC	CASSQVGGAGEVNEQFF
.	TRBV30	.	TRBJ2-7	TGTGCCTGGAGTGCGTGGACTCACGAGCAGTACTTC	CAWSAWTHEQYF
TRBD2	TRBV3-1/TRBV3-2	.	TRBJ2-3	TGTGCCAGCAGCACCTTAGCGGGTCTCACAGATACGCAGTATTTT	CASSTLAGLTDTQYF
TRBD2	TRBV6-6	.	TRBJ2-1	TGTGCCAGCAGTCCTAGACTAGCGGCTACTAACGACAATGAGCAGTTCTTC	CASSPRLAATNDNEQFF
.	TRBV4-2	.	TRBJ2-7	TGTGCCAGCAGCCAAGGGCAGGGTGGCTCCTACGAGCAGTACTTC	CASSQGQGGSYEQYF
TRBD2	TRBV6-6	.	TRBJ2-1	TGTGCCAGCAGTTACTCTGCGGGAGGGCCCGATGAGCAGTTCTTC	CASSYSAGGPDEQFF
TRBD1	TRBV18	.	TRBJ1-4	TGTGCCAGCTCACAGACAGGGATTAATGAAAAACTGTTTTTT	CASSQTGINEKLFF
TRBD2	TRBV14	once	TRBJ2-1	TGTGCCAGCAGAAACGCGGGGGTCGGAGAGCAGTTCTTC	CASRNAGVGEQFF
.	TRBV28	.	TRBJ2-7	TGTGCCAGCAACAGGGGAGGGGGCTCCTACGAGCAGTACTTC	CASNRGGGSYEQYF
TRBD1	TRBV6-6	few	TRBJ1-2	TGTGCCAGCAGTCCTCCTCGACAGGGAGGTACTGTCGGTCGTGGCTACACCTTC	CASSPPRQGGTVGRGYTF
.	TRBV15	.	TRBJ1-3	TGTGCCACCAGCAGAGACCCCGGAAACACCATATATTTT	CATSRDPGNTIYF
.	TRBV5-5	.	TRBJ2-1	TGTGCCAGCAGCTTGGAAGCGCCCCCCTACAATGAGCAGTTCTTC	CASSLEAPPYNEQFF
.	TRBV2	once	TRBJ1-1	TGTGCCAGCAGCAACAGGGTCAGCACTGAAGCTTTCTTT	CASSNRVSTEAFF
TRBD1	TRBV6-2/TRBV6-3	.	TRBJ1-5	TGTGCCAGCAGTCCAGGGGGATCTAGCAATCAGCCCCAGCATTTT	CASSPGGSSNQPQHF
TRBD1	TRBV7-2	.	TRBJ1-1	TGTGCCAGCAGCCACCCGGGACAGGGGACTGAAGCTTTCTTT	CASSHPGQGTEAFF
TRBD1	TRBV25-1	.	TRBJ2-5	TGTGCCAGCAGCCTACTACCCCGGGACAGCAGCCAAGAGACCCAGTACTTC	CASSLLPRDSSQETQYF
.	TRBV6-5	.	TRBJ1-5	TGTGCCAGCAAGGAGGGATCTCAGCCCCAGCATTTT	CASKEGSQPQHF
TRBD1	TRBV19	.	TRBJ1-5	TGTGCCAGTACCCGGTTGGGACAGGGATATCAGCCCCAGCATTTT	CASTRLGQGYQPQHF
.	TRBV7-9	.	TRBJ2-1	TGTGCCAGCAGCTTAAGTCCCCTAAGGTACCCTCGAGAAGAGCAGTTCTTC	CASSLSPLRYPREEQFF